One sample yielded the 26 T cell receptor beta chains listed below, sequenced in a study of T cell responses to AZD1222 COVID-19 vaccine. Method: immunoSEQ multiplex PCR; TCRdb's copy keeps in-frame clones and lacks some. This table holds around 200,000 clones, about 91% found once. The sequencing here drew on peripheral blood, taken on day 0 of AZD1222 vaccination. The receptor set was obtained from an adult in good health.

There are a few counts of this clone. This sequence joins TRBV11-2 and TRBJ1-2; 7 bases are shared with TRBD1. The CDR3 has 15 residues. Per the germline V gene, CDR1 is SGHAT and CDR2 is FQNNGV. V shed 1 base and J 7 bases; nucleotides not matched to a gene: 9. CDR3 nucleotide sequence: TGTGCCAGCAGCTTAGCCCACTCGACAGGGACTGGCTACACCTTC. Protein: CASSLAHSTGTGYTF.

There are a few counts of this clone. This rearrangement joins TRBV6-1 to TRBJ1-2, with D perhaps matching TRBD1 (5 bases). Germline V gene sequence: CDR1 MNHNS, CDR2 SASEGT. Trimming shortened V by 3 bases and J by 6 bases, and 11 bases separated the two germline ends. The CDR3 is 13 residues long. For the CDR3, the DNA is TGTGCCAGCAGTGACCAGGTGGGGGATGGCTACACCTTC. Translated, it gives CASSDQVGDGYTF.

The chain links TRBV3-1 (or the pseudogene TRBV3-2) to TRBJ2-3; D assignment may be TRBD1 or TRBD2 (5 bases each). V shed 4 bases and J shed 1 base, with 15 bases lying between them. Germline-derived CDR1 and CDR2 are LGHDT and YNNKEL (reference sequence). This CDR3 spans 16 amino acids. CDR3 nucleotides: TGTGCCAGCAGCCTTGTGGTCGGGGCTGGCACAGATACGCAGTATTTT. This gives the protein CASSLVVGAGTDTQYF.

The chain joins TRBV27 to TRBJ2-7; D gene unclear. V was trimmed by 1 base and J by 4 bases, leaving 11 bases between them. This CDR3 is 14 amino acids long. Germline V gene sequence: CDR1 MNHEY, CDR2 SMNVEV (reference sequence). The CDR3 region is CASSLLGSGYEQYF. The CDR3 bases are TGTGCCAGCAGTTTATTGGGGTCAGGATACGAGCAGTACTTC.

This sequence joins TRBV7-9 and TRBJ2-7, with D hard to call. Deletions cut 1 base from V and 5 bases from J, with 12 bases between. There are 14 residues in the CDR3. Germline V CDR1 and CDR2: SEHNR, FQNEAQ (reference sequence). CDR3 sequence reads: CASSLEGPRDEQYF. The CDR3 nucleotides are TGTGCCAGCAGCTTAGAAGGACCGCGCGACGAGCAGTACTTC.

This chain uses TRBV3-1 (or the pseudogene TRBV3-2) with TRBJ2-1, with D unresolved. This CDR3 comprises 16 residues. Germline assignment: CDR1 LGHDT and CDR2 YNNKEL (reference sequence). The V end was cut by 4 bases, the J end by 0 bases, with 13 bases between. Here the CDR3 DNA reads TGTGCCAGCAGCCTCAGGCGCCAAAGCTCCTACAATGAGCAGTTCTTC. Its translation: CASSLRRQSSYNEQFF.

The chain joins TRBV14 to TRBJ2-3; D is perhaps TRBD2 (6 bases). Trimming left V 2 bases short and J 5 bases short, with 23 bases between. The CDR3 is 18 amino acids. The germline V gene encodes CDR1 SGHDN and CDR2 FVKESK. The CDR3 bases are TGTGCCAGCAGCCAACGCATCGGCGGGACCCAGGGAGAAGATACGCAGTATTTT. Its translation is CASSQRIGGTQGEDTQYF.

The V gene is TRBV24-1, the J gene TRBJ2-1; TRBD2 aligns across 9 bases. The V gene end was trimmed by 2 bases and the J gene end by 9 bases; junction bases not matched to a gene: 10. Germline assignment: CDR1 KGHDR and CDR2 SFDVKD. This CDR3 has 16 residues. This chain's CDR3 is CATSDSPAGGPGEQFF. CDR3 nucleotides: TGTGCCACCAGTGATTCCCCCGCGGGGGGGCCGGGTGAGCAGTTCTTC.

The rearrangement links TRBV7-3 to TRBJ1-2, with D uncertain. The CDR3 sequence is 18 residues long. CDR1 and CDR2 from the germline V gene are SGHTA and FQGTGA. V shed 10 bases and J shed 3 bases, with 30 bases lying between them. The CDR3 loop reads CATRHFPDNRIDDYGYTF. The CDR3 DNA follows: TGTGCCACCCGACACTTTCCCGACAACCGGATTGACGACTATGGCTACACCTTC.

J is TRBJ2-3 and V is TRBV24-1; possibly TRBD2 for D (5 bases). The germline V gene encodes CDR1 KGHDR and CDR2 SFDVKD. The V and J ends lost 3 bases and 2 bases respectively, with 5 bases between them. The CDR3 is made up of 13 amino acids. As DNA, the CDR3 is TGTGCCACCAGTGATCGGGACACAGATACGCAGTATTTT. It encodes CATSDRDTDTQYF.

The V call is TRBV11-2, the J call TRBJ2-7; D unresolved. The CDR3 sequence is 11 residues long. Germline lookup yields CDR1 SGHAT and CDR2 FQNNGV. Deletions cut 4 bases from V and 3 bases from J, with 4 bases between. In nucleotides, the CDR3 is TGTGCCAGCAGCTCCCGCTACGAGCAGTACTTC. It yields the protein CASSSRYEQYF.

V is TRBV27 and J is TRBJ1-2, with 7 nucleotides matching TRBD1. Germline V lookup: CDR1 MNHEY, CDR2 SMNVEV (reference sequence). The ends lost 5 bases at V and 3 bases at J; junction bases unmatched: 18. CDR3 size: 18 residues. This CDR3 reads CASSTSQGDQSGYYGYTF. The CDR3 DNA is TGTGCCAGCAGTACCTCCCAGGGGGACCAGAGTGGATACTATGGCTACACCTTC.

The J gene is TRBJ1-6, the V gene TRBV7-2, with 7 bases matching TRBD1. Trimming removed 0 bases from V and 9 bases from J; junction bases left unmatched: 14. Germline V gene sequence: CDR1 SGHTA, CDR2 FQGNSA. The CDR3 is 18 residues long. For the CDR3, the DNA is TGTGCCAGCAGCTTAGCTTGGGTTAGGACAGGAGAGAGTTCACCCCTCCACTTT. The encoded protein is CASSLAWVRTGESSPLHF.

The chain couples TRBV4-3 to TRBJ1-1; 7 nucleotides line up with TRBD1. This CDR3 contains 16 residues. Germline assignment: CDR1 LGHNA and CDR2 YSLEER. Trimming took 2 bases from V and 0 from J; bases not matched to a gene: 6. The chain's CDR3 is CASSQTLTGLNTEAFF. CDR3 DNA sequence: TGCGCCAGCAGCCAAACCCTGACAGGGCTGAACACTGAAGCTTTCTTT.

The gene calls are TRBV6-1 and TRBJ1-5, with D hard to call. The CDR3 loop spans 15 amino acids. The V gene lost 1 base and the J gene lost 4 bases, with 11 bases spanning the gap. Germline assignment: CDR1 MNHNS and CDR2 SASEGT. The CDR3 reads CASSEGYGYNQPQHF. The CDR3 nucleotides are TGTGCCAGCAGTGAAGGCTACGGATATAATCAGCCCCAGCATTTT.

The chain recombines TRBV7-3 with TRBJ2-3, with 9 bases fitting TRBD2. The ends lost 0 bases at V and 2 bases at J; junction bases unmatched: 3. CDR3 length: 16 amino acids. Looked up from germline, CDR1 is SGHTA and CDR2 is FQGTGA. CDR3 sequence: CASSLTRGGYTDTQYF. Here the CDR3 DNA reads TGTGCCAGCAGCTTAACGCGGGGGGGCTACACAGATACGCAGTATTTT.

Turning to this clone: The same CDR3 also results from other DNA sequences found in this sample. This chain joins TRBV5-1 and TRBJ2-3; no clear D. CDR1 is SGHRS and CDR2 is YFSETQ in the germline V gene. This CDR3 region has 13 residues. V was clipped by 1 base and J by 1 base, with 4 bases between them. The CDR3 DNA sequence: TGCGCCAGCAGCTTGCGAGGCACAGATACGCAGTATTTT. It specifies CASSLRGTDTQYF. Together with reference TRBV5-1 and TRBJ2-3, the CDR3 gives the full variable domain: KAGVTQTPRYLIKTRGQQVTLSCSPISGHRSVSWYQQTPGQGLQFLFEYFSETQRNKGNFPGRFSGRQFSNSRSEMNVSTLELGDSALYLCASSLRGTDTQYFGPGTRLTVL.

The chain is built from TRBV7-2 and TRBJ2-7, with 9 positions matching TRBD1. The trim removed 5 bases at V and 6 bases at J, leaving 11 bases unmatched. The CDR3 spans 15 residues. The germline V gene has CDR1 SGHTA and CDR2 FQGNSA. CDR3 amino acids: CASSPGTGLIGEQYF. In nucleotides, the CDR3 is TGTGCCAGCAGCCCAGGGACAGGGCTAATTGGCGAGCAGTACTTC.

The J gene is TRBJ2-3, the V gene TRBV14; no reliable D call. V was clipped by 0 bases and J by 0 bases, with 10 bases between them. Germline CDR1 SGHDN, CDR2 FVKESK. This CDR3 has 16 residues. The CDR3 sequence is CASSQDIETSTDTQYF. The CDR3 nucleotides are TGTGCCAGCAGCCAAGATATCGAGACTAGCACAGATACGCAGTATTTT.

V and J are TRBV7-9 and TRBJ2-7; a possible D gene is TRBD1 (5 bases). The CDR3 spans 13 residues. In germline, CDR1 is SEHNR, CDR2 FQNEAQ (reference sequence). V shed 5 bases and J shed 3 bases, with 11 bases lying between them. CDR3 nucleotide sequence: TGTGCCAGCAGCAAAGTAGGGGACTACGAGCAGTACTTC. This translates into CASSKVGDYEQYF.

The chain has TRBV5-1 and TRBJ2-7; 7 bases map to TRBD1. Germline CDR1 SGHRS, CDR2 YFSETQ. This CDR3 comprises 14 residues. With V trimmed by 3 bases and J by 3 bases, 6 bases remained unmatched. CDR3 region: CASSSTGTVYEQYF. CDR3 in DNA: TGCGCCAGCAGCTCTACCGGGACAGTCTACGAGCAGTACTTC.

The V and J genes are TRBV19 and TRBJ2-1; 11 bases are shared with TRBD1. V dropped 5 bases and J dropped 10; count of bases not matched to a gene: 13. Germline V gene sequence: CDR1 LNHDA, CDR2 SQIVND (reference sequence). This CDR3 region has 16 residues. The CDR3: CASSRATGTGGKEQFF. CDR3 sequence (DNA): TGTGCCAGTAGTCGGGCTACCGGGACAGGGGGAAAGGAGCAGTTCTTC.

The chain recombines TRBV5-4 with TRBJ1-1; D gene uncertain. Per germline, CDR1 SGHNT and CDR2 YYREEE (reference sequence). The CDR3 is made up of 13 amino acids. Trimming stripped 2 bases from V and 8 bases from J, with 13 bases between. The CDR3 loop is CASSFPLSGEAFF. The DNA of the CDR3 is TGTGCCAGCAGCTTTCCCCTTTCGGGGGAAGCTTTCTTT.

About this clone: The same CDR3 arises from other DNA sequences in this sample as well. This chain uses TRBV5-1 with TRBJ2-6; 8 bases map to TRBD1. Germline CDR1 is SGHRS and CDR2 is YFSETQ. V was pared by 0 bases and J by 2 bases, with 1 base of the junction left unmatched. CDR3 size: 16 residues. The CDR3 is CASSLAGGAGANVLTF. In nucleotides, the CDR3 is TGCGCCAGCAGCTTGGCAGGGGGCGCTGGGGCCAACGTCCTGACTTTC.

V and J are TRBV9 and TRBJ2-3; D uncertain. This CDR3 comprises 12 residues. Germline values: CDR1 SGDLS, CDR2 YYNGEE. The V end was cut by 5 bases, the J end by 10 bases, with 14 bases between. DNA for the CDR3: TGTGCCAGCAGGGGTGGGATAGCCCCGCAGTATTTT. Translation gives CASRGGIAPQYF.

This chain links TRBV6-1 with TRBJ1-1, with D unclear. V lost 3 bases to trimming and J lost 4 bases, with 9 bases between them. The CDR3 spans 13 residues. Germline V CDR1 and CDR2: MNHNS, SASEGT. The CDR3 nucleotides are TGTGCCAGCAGTGACCTTCCAGTCACTGAAGCTTTCTTT. Encoded protein: CASSDLPVTEAFF.